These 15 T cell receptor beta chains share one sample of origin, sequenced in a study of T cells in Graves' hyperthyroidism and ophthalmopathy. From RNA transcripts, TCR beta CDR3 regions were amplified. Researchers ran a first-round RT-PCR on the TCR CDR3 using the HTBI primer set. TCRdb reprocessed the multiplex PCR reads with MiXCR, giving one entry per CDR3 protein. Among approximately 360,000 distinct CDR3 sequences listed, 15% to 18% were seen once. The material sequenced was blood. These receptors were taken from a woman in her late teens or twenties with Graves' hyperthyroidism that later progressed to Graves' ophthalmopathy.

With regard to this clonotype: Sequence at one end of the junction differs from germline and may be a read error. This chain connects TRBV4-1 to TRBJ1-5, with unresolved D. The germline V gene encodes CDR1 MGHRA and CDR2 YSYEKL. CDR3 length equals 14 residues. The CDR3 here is CASSQGPINQLQHF. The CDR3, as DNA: TGCGCCAGCAGCCAAGGGCCCATTAATCAGCTCCAGCATTTT.

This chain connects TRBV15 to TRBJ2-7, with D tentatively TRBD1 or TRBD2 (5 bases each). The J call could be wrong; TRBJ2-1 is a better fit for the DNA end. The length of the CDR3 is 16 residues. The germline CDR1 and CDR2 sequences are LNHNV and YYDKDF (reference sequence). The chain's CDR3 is CATSRDRDHPSYEQFF. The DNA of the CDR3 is TGTGCCACCAGCAGAGACCGGGACCATCCATCCTACGAGCAGTTCTTC.

The CDR3: CAWSKGLAPGELFF. DNA for the CDR3: TGTGCCTGGAGTAAGGGACTAGCCCCCGGGGAGCTGTTTTTT. The chain carries TRBV30 and TRBJ2-2; the match to TRBD2 covers 9 bases. Germline V CDR1 and CDR2: GTSNPN, SVGIG (reference sequence). The CDR3 runs 14 residues. The V gene end was trimmed by 2 bases and the J gene end by 6 bases; junction bases not matched to a gene: 4.

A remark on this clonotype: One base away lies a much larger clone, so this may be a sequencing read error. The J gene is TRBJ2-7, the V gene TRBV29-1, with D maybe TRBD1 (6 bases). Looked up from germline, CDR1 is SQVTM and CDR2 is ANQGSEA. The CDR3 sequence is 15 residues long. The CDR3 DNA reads TGCGGCGTTGAAGATCCAGAGACAGGTCACTACGAGCAGTACTTC. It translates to CGVEDPETGHYEQYF.

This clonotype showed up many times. Here the CDR3 DNA reads TGTGCCAGCTCTCCTTCAGTGAACACTGAAGCTTTCTTT. It is translated as CASSPSVNTEAFF. The V call is TRBV18, the J call TRBJ1-1; no clear D gene. Trimming left V 6 bases short and J 0 bases short, with 8 bases between. The germline CDR1 and CDR2 sequences are KGHSH and LQKENI. The CDR3 spans 13 residues.

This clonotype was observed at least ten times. In DNA form, the CDR3 reads TGTGCCAGCAGTTTTAACAGGGGTTACGAGCAGTACTTC. This codes for CASSFNRGYEQYF. This rearrangement joins TRBV27 to TRBJ2-7, with 7 bases identical to TRBD1. With 3 bases clipped from V and 4 bases from J, the junction kept 3 bases outside the gene matches. This CDR3 comprises 13 residues. CDR1 MNHEY and CDR2 SMNVEV come from the germline V gene (reference sequence).

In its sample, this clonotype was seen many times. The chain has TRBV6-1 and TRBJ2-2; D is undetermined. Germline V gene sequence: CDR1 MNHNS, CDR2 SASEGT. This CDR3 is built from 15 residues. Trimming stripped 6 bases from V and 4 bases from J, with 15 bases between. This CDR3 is CASRGLISITGELFF. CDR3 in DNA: TGTGCCAGCAGAGGCCTTATATCTATCACCGGGGAGCTGTTTTTT.

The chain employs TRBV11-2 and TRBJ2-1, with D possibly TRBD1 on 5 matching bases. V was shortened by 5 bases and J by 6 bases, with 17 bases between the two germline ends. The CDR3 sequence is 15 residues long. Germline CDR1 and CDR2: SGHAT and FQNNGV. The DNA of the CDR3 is TGTGCCAGCAGCCAGGGCCTTACTGCATTCAATGAGCAGTTCTTC. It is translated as CASSQGLTAFNEQFF.

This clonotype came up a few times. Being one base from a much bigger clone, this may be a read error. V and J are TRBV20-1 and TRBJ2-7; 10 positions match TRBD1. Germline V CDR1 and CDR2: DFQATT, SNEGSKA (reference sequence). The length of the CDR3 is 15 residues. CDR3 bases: TGCGGTGCTAAGCCGGGACAGGGGCCCTACTACGAGCAGTACTTC. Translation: CGAKPGQGPYYEQYF.

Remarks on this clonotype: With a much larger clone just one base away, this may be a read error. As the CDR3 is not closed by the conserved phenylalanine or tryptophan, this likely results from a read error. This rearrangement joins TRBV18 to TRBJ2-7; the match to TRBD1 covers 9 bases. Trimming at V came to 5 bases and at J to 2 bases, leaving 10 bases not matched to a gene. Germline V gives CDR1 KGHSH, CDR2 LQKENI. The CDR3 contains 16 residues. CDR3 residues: CASSAYGTGSPYEQYL. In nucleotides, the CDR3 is TGTGCCAGCTCAGCGTACGGGACAGGGAGCCCCTACGAGCAGTACCTC.

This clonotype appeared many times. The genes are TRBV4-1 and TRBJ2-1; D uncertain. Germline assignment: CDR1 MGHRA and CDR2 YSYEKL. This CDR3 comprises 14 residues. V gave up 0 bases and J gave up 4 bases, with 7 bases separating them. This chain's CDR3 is CASSQDLGYNEQFF. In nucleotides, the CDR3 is TGCGCCAGCAGCCAAGATCTCGGATACAATGAGCAGTTCTTC.

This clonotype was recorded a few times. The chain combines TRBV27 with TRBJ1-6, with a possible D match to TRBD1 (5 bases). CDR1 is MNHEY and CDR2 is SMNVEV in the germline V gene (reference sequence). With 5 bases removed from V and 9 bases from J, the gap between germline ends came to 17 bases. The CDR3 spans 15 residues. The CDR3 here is CASSLSGTVGSPLHF. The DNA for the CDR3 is TGTGCCAGCAGTCTTTCCGGGACGGTGGGTTCACCCCTCCACTTT.

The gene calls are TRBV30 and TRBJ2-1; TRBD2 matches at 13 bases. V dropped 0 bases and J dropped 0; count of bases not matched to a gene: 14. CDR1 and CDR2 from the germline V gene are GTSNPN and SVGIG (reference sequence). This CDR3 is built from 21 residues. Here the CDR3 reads CAWSVLRTSGSYKSSYNEQFF. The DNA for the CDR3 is TGTGCCTGGAGTGTCCTACGGACTAGCGGGAGTTACAAAAGCTCCTACAATGAGCAGTTCTTC.

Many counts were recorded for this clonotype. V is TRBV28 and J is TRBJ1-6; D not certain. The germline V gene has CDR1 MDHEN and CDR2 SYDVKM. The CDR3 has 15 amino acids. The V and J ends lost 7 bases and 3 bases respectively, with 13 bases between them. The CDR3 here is CASTTGRNYNSPLHF. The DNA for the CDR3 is TGTGCCAGCACCACCGGGAGGAACTATAATTCACCCCTCCACTTT. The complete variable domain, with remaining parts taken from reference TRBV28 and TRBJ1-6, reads DVKVTQSSRYLVKRTGEKVFLECVQDMDHENMFWYRQDPGLGLRLIYFSYDVKMKEKGDIPEGYSVSREKKERFSLILESASTNQTSMYLCASTTGRNYNSPLHFGNGTRLTVT.

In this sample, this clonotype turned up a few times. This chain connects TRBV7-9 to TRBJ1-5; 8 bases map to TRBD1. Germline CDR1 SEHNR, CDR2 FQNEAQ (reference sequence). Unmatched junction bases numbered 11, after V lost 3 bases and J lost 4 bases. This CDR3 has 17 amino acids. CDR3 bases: TGTGCCAGCAGCTTTGAGACAGGGGCCACTATTAATCAGCCCCAGCATTTT. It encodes CASSFETGATINQPQHF.